A single sample gave rise to the 2 T cell receptor beta chains below, sequenced in a study of blood T cell repertoires in COVID-19. Assay used: immunoSEQ multiplex PCR; TCRdb lists only in-frame clones, some missing. This repertoire shows approximately 240,000 clones, around nine tenths found once; its top ten account for 2% to 2.5%. Sample: peripheral blood. These TCRs come from a woman between 35 and 50 years old who had recovered from COVID-19.

This chain connects TRBV2 to TRBJ2-3, with D unresolved. The CDR3 loop spans 13 amino acids. The germline gives CDR1 SNHLY, CDR2 FYNNEI. V lost 3 bases and J 0 bases, leaving 4 bases between the germline ends. CDR3 sequence reads: CASSDSSTDTQYF. DNA for the CDR3: TGTGCCAGCAGTGATTCTAGCACAGATACGCAGTATTTT.

The chain carries TRBV5-1 and TRBJ1-1; the match to TRBD1 covers 7 bases. Germline loops: CDR1 SGHRS, CDR2 YFSETQ. V shed 3 bases, J shed 2 bases, and the junction held 7 bases outside the gene matches. The CDR3 is 15 amino acids. CDR3 region: CASSYGQAFNTEAFF. DNA of the CDR3: TGCGCCAGCAGCTACGGACAGGCCTTTAACACTGAAGCTTTCTTT. Full variable domain (outside the CDR3, taken from reference TRBV5-1 and TRBJ1-1): KAGVTQTPRYLIKTRGQQVTLSCSPISGHRSVSWYQQTPGQGLQFLFEYFSETQRNKGNFPGRFSGRQFSNSRSEMNVSTLELGDSALYLCASSYGQAFNTEAFFGQGTRLTVV.